The next 25 T cell receptor beta chains were all read from a single sample in a study of blood T cell dynamics during melanoma immunotherapy. Data came from immunoSEQ multiplex PCR; TCRdb stores just in-frame clones and leaves some out. The sample has 140 or so clones, roughly 80% seen once. Time point denoted: week 3, after first cycle of checkpoint inhibitor. Specimen: cell-free DNA from blood, collected from a patient treated with checkpoint blockade. The receptors originated from a human donor with melanoma.

This clone has more than one count but fewer than ten. V usage is TRBV6-1 and J usage is TRBJ1-2; D is undetermined. The CDR3 has 17 amino acids. The germline V gene has CDR1 MNHNS and CDR2 SASEGT. Between the trimmed V and J ends, which lost 2 bases and 2 bases, there was a span of 18 bases. CDR3 amino acids: CASSEFEESGWNYGYTF. The CDR3 nucleotides are TGTGCCAGCAGTGAATTCGAGGAGTCAGGCTGGAACTATGGCTACACCTTC.

The genes are TRBV7-8 and TRBJ1-4; possibly TRBD1 for D (6 bases). The V and J ends lost 5 bases and 2 bases respectively, with 12 bases between them. The CDR3 has 15 amino acids. Germline CDR1 is SGHVS and CDR2 is FQNEAQ. The CDR3 sequence is CASSPWQGTNEKLFF. CDR3 DNA sequence: TGTGCCAGCAGCCCCTGGCAGGGGACTAATGAAAAACTGTTTTTT. The whole variable domain, filled in from reference TRBV7-8 and TRBJ1-4, reads GAGVSQSPRYKVAKRGQDVALRCDPISGHVSLFWYQQALGQGPEFLTYFQNEAQLDKSGLPSDRFFAERPEGSVSTLKIQRTQQEDSAVYLCASSPWQGTNEKLFFGSGTQLSVL.

The rearrangement links TRBV4-3 to TRBJ1-5; TRBD1 is a possible D gene (5 bases). Per the germline V gene, CDR1 is LGHNA and CDR2 is YSLEER. Trimming took off 0 bases at V and 3 bases at J, with 9 bases between the two ends. This CDR3 is built from 15 residues. The CDR3 sequence is CASSQDPGPNQPQHF. CDR3 bases: TGCGCCAGCAGCCAAGATCCAGGGCCCAATCAGCCCCAGCATTTT.

The chain uses TRBV19 and TRBJ2-6; D could derive from TRBD1 or TRBD2 (5 bases each). This CDR3 spans 18 amino acids. The germline V and J ends were trimmed by 5 bases and 5 bases, with 22 bases remaining between them. Germline assignment: CDR1 LNHDA and CDR2 SQIVND (reference sequence). CDR3 sequence reads: CASSGERTNHSRANVLTF. The CDR3 DNA is TGTGCCAGTAGTGGGGAGCGGACAAATCACAGTCGGGCCAACGTCCTGACTTTC.

This chain links TRBV7-2 with TRBJ2-3; 10 bases are a match to TRBD2. CDR3 size: 16 residues. Trimming at V came to 4 bases and at J to 7 bases, leaving 11 bases not matched to a gene. Germline V gene data show CDR1 as SGHTA and CDR2 as FQGNSA. CDR3 region: CASSSRSGGAGNTQYF. CDR3 bases: TGTGCCAGCAGCTCAAGGAGCGGGGGGGCCGGAAATACGCAGTATTTT.

This clone was picked up a small number of times. This chain links TRBV5-6 with TRBJ1-1; D gene unclear. Germline CDR1 reads SGHDT; CDR2 reads YYEEEE. The CDR3 is 13 residues long. The V end was cut by 0 bases, the J end by 5 bases, with 8 bases between. The CDR3 DNA sequence: TGTGCCAGCAGCTTGGGGACTGTTACTGAAGCTTTCTTT. Amino acid sequence: CASSLGTVTEAFF.

With regard to this clone: Other DNA sequences in this sample translate to the same CDR3. This rearrangement joins TRBV4-1 to TRBJ1-1, with 7 positions matching TRBD1. The length of the CDR3 is 17 residues. V shed 0 bases and J 0 bases; nucleotides not matched to a gene: 7. Per the germline V gene, CDR1 is MGHRA and CDR2 is YSYEKL. CDR3 sequence: CASSQEGQGGVNTEAFF. The DNA for the CDR3 is TGCGCCAGCAGCCAAGAGGGGCAGGGGGGCGTGAACACTGAAGCTTTCTTT.

The rearrangement links TRBV6-6 to TRBJ1-5; TRBD1 agrees at 8 bases. V was clipped by 6 bases and J by 1 base; unmatched bases: 2. Looked up from germline, CDR1 is MNHNY and CDR2 is SVGAGI (reference sequence). CDR3 size: 14 residues. CDR3 loop: CASSQGASNQPQHF. In DNA, the CDR3 is TGTGCCAGCAGCCAGGGGGCCAGCAATCAGCCCCAGCATTTT.

This rearrangement joins TRBV6-1 to TRBJ2-7, with 11 bases lining up with TRBD1. V lost 6 bases and J lost 5; bases outside the gene matches: 6. Germline loops: CDR1 MNHNS, CDR2 SASEGT. The CDR3 has 14 amino acids. Written as DNA, the CDR3 is TGTGCCAGCAGGACTGGACAGGGGGCCCACGAGCAGTACTTC. Translated, it gives CASRTGQGAHEQYF.

On this clone: The junction shows a germline mismatch at one end, possibly a read error. This same CDR3 is encoded by further DNA sequences in the sample. The chain combines TRBV7-2 with TRBJ2-2; D might be TRBD1 (5 bases). This CDR3 contains 15 residues. Germline CDR1 and CDR2: SGHTA and FQGNSA. DNA for the CDR3: TGTGCCAGCAGTTTAGGGGCCGCACACACCGGGGAGCTGTTTTTT. Residues: CASSLGAAHTGELFF.

This rearrangement joins TRBV6-5 to TRBJ2-5; no clear D. Near its end, the DNA agrees better with TRBJ2-7, so the J call may be wrong. CDR1 MNHEY and CDR2 SVGAGI come from the germline V gene. This CDR3 region has 13 residues. The CDR3 spells CASSYSGSDEQYF. The DNA for the CDR3 is TGTGCCAGCAGTTACTCAGGGTCCGACGAGCAGTACTTC.

The chain is built from TRBV12-5 and TRBJ1-4; D is ambiguous. The length of the CDR3 is 13 residues. CDR1 is LGHNT and CDR2 is FRNRAP in the germline V gene. Between the trimmed V and J ends, which lost 3 bases and 4 bases, there was a span of 6 bases. CDR3 in amino acids: CASGFGRNEKLFF. The CDR3 nucleotides are TGTGCTAGTGGTTTCGGGCGTAATGAAAAACTGTTTTTT.

CDR3 loop: CASSQRVGGRSGNTIYF. The CDR3 coding sequence is TGCGCCAGCAGCCAACGTGTAGGCGGCCGCTCTGGAAACACCATATATTTT. This chain joins TRBV4-3 and TRBJ1-3; D remains ambiguous. There are 17 residues in the CDR3. CDR1 is LGHNA and CDR2 is YSLEER in the germline V gene. Trimming left V 2 bases short and J 0 bases short, with 14 bases between.

The chain employs TRBV6-1 and TRBJ2-6; D call uncertain. The V gene's germline CDR1 is MNHNS and CDR2 SASEGT. CDR3 length: 18 residues. With 4 bases removed from V and 5 bases from J, the gap between germline ends came to 21 bases. CDR3 sequence reads: CASSVGSWEQSRANVLTF. DNA for the CDR3: TGTGCCAGCAGTGTCGGGTCGTGGGAACAAAGTCGGGCCAACGTCCTGACTTTC.

V usage is TRBV29-1 and J usage is TRBJ2-5; D is unresolved. Trimming pared 4 bases from V and 6 bases from J, leaving 9 bases between. The germline CDR1 and CDR2 sequences are SQVTM and ANQGSEA. CDR3 length: 11 residues. CDR3 DNA sequence: TGCAGCGTTGTAGGCACAAAGACCCAGTACTTC. The encoded protein is CSVVGTKTQYF.

This clone was found once. The chain recombines TRBV2 with TRBJ2-4, with a possible D match to TRBD2 (5 bases). This CDR3 comprises 12 residues. Per the germline V gene, CDR1 is SNHLY and CDR2 is FYNNEI. Trimming shortened V by 8 bases and J by 7 bases, and 12 bases separated the two germline ends. For the CDR3, the DNA is TGTGCCAGCGTGGACTTGGGGAACATTCAGTACTTC. This gives the protein CASVDLGNIQYF.

This clone was seen once. The CDR3 reads CASSLGTVTEAFF. CDR3 in DNA: TGTGCCAGCAGCTTGGGGACTGTTACTGAAGCTTTCTTT. This chain joins TRBV5-8 and TRBJ1-1; D is unresolved. The germline CDR1 and CDR2 sequences are SGHTS and YDEGEE. V lost 0 bases and J 5 bases, leaving 8 bases between the germline ends. The CDR3 sequence is 13 residues long.

This sequence joins TRBV4-3 and TRBJ1-6, with D maybe TRBD1 (6 bases). The CDR3 is 15 amino acids. Germline CDR1 reads LGHNA; CDR2 reads YSLEER. V was shortened by 1 base and J by 6 bases, with 10 bases between the two germline ends. CDR3 coding DNA: TGCGCCAGCAGCCAAGTTCGGGGGGCTAATTCACCCCTCCACTTT. Translating gives CASSQVRGANSPLHF.

This clone showed up just once. CDR3 sequence reads: CASRDGTGGRYSPLHF. CDR3 DNA: TGTGCCAGCCGCGACGGGACAGGGGGAAGATATTCACCCCTCCACTTT. The chain recombines TRBV5-4 with TRBJ1-6; 11 nucleotides align to TRBD1. V lost 7 bases, J lost 8 bases, and 11 bases stayed unmatched. From germline, CDR1 is SGHNT and CDR2 YYREEE (reference sequence). The CDR3 contains 16 residues. The full variable domain, in which reference TRBV5-4 and TRBJ1-6 provide the parts outside the CDR3, is ETGVTQSPTHLIKTRGQQVTLRCSSQSGHNTVSWYQQALGQGPQFIFQYYREEENGRGNFPPRFSGLQFPNYSSELNVNALELDDSALYLCASRDGTGGRYSPLHFGNGTRLTVT.

V usage is TRBV9 and J usage is TRBJ2-3; D might be TRBD1 (6 bases). This CDR3 region has 15 residues. CDR1 is SGDLS and CDR2 is YYNGEE in the germline V gene. The V and J ends lost 4 bases and 2 bases respectively, with 14 bases between them. CDR3 nucleotides: TGTGCCAGCAGCCTATCAGGGGATTCCACAGATACGCAGTATTTT. It specifies CASSLSGDSTDTQYF. The variable domain in full, completed from reference TRBV9 and TRBJ2-3, reads DSGVTQTPKHLITATGQRVTLRCSPRSGDLSVYWYQQSLDQGLQFLIQYYNGEERAKGNILERFSAQQFPDLHSELNLSSLELGDSALYFCASSLSGDSTDTQYFGPGTRLTVL.

The chain uses TRBV7-2 and TRBJ2-3; 8 nucleotides align to TRBD2. The CDR3 runs to 15 residues. The ends lost 1 base at V and 5 bases at J; junction bases unmatched: 5. CDR1 SGHTA and CDR2 FQGNSA come from the germline V gene. CDR3 sequence reads: CASSLDGGEKDTQYF. CDR3 bases: TGTGCCAGCAGCTTAGACGGGGGGGAGAAAGATACGCAGTATTTT.

The rearrangement joins TRBV6-5 to TRBJ2-5, with D perhaps matching TRBD2 (6 bases). Matching the DNA end better, TRBJ2-7 makes the J call doubtful. Germline-derived CDR1 and CDR2 are MNHEY and SVGAGI. This CDR3 contains 13 residues. This CDR3 is CASSYSEGYEQYF. CDR3 in DNA: TGTGCCAGCAGTTACTCGGAGGGCTACGAGCAGTACTTC.

The table lists this clone with a few counts. V and J are TRBV9 and TRBJ2-7; 9 bases match TRBD1. Trimming cost V 3 bases and J 2 bases; bases outside gene matches: 0. Germline V gene lookup returns CDR1 SGDLS and CDR2 YYNGEE. This CDR3 has 13 amino acids. The CDR3 DNA is TGTGCCAGCAGCGGACAGGGGGCCTACGAGCAGTACTTC. It codes for CASSGQGAYEQYF.

This chain connects TRBV4-3 to TRBJ1-4; a weak D match, TRBD1 (5 bases). Germline assignment: CDR1 LGHNA and CDR2 YSLEER. The CDR3 consists of 17 residues. The V end lost 1 base, the J end lost 0 bases, and 12 bases lay between the germline ends. The CDR3 DNA sequence: TGCGCCAGCAGCCAAGGGTCGGGGCGGCCAACTAATGAAAAACTGTTTTTT. This translates into CASSQGSGRPTNEKLFF.

The CDR3 DNA reads as TGTGCCAGCAGCCATTGGGACAGCAATCAGCCCCAGCATTTT. Translating gives CASSHWDSNQPQHF. The chain couples TRBV16 to TRBJ1-5; D possibly corresponds to TRBD1 (5 bases). The CDR3 extends over 14 amino acids. Germline assignment: CDR1 KGHSY and CDR2 FQNENV. V dropped 3 bases and J dropped 1 base, with 7 bases sitting between them.